This paragraph reports one TCR beta chain. What it binds is unknown. The sample is drawn from a study of shared clonotypes between healthy human individuals. The run depth of the assay was deep. The repertoire was sequenced with immunoSEQ multiplex PCR; TCRdb's copy has only in-frame clones and lacks some. The profile shows roughly 2.5 million clones, approximately 94% of them singletons. J lost 6 bases, V lost 2 bases, and 15 bases had no gene match. The CDR3 has 18 amino acids. The germline V gene has CDR1 SGHVS and CDR2 FNYEAQ. Study outcomes and limitations: The rarefaction results pointed to incomplete sorted-subset sequencing despite large depth.

The sequence derives from a man in his late teens or twenties in good health. The chain couples TRBV7-6 to TRBJ2-2, with 7 bases aligning to TRBD2. What was sequenced was naive CD4+ T cells sorted from blood. Documented subset: CD45RA+ positively selected. The CDR3: CASSLMPSLGGRAGELFF. The DNA for the CDR3 is TGTGCCAGCAGCTTAATGCCTAGCTTGGGAGGGCGCGCCGGGGAGCTGTTTTTT. The full variable domain, its missing parts supplied by reference TRBV7-6 and TRBJ2-2, is GAGVSQSPRYKVTKRGQDVALRCDPISGHVSLYWYRQALGQGPEFLTYFNYEAQQDKSGLPNDRFSAERPEGSISTLTIQRTEQRDSAMYRCASSLMPSLGGRAGELFFGEGSRLTVL.